This TCR beta chain was recorded in a study of T cells in localized non-small cell lung cancer (dated by TCRdb to the early 2020s). The study in broad terms: T cell repertoires of 236 early-stage NSCLC patients were analyzed, with tumors being compared against uninvolved tumor-adjacent lungs. The cohort comprised approximately 240 treatment-naïve NSCLC patients with resected, localized lung tumors. A mean age of 66.3 years was recorded for the NSCLC patients, of whom under 150 were male and about a hundred were female.

At diagnosis, peripheral blood, uninvolved tumor-adjacent lung and tumor were collected and were preserved as a mix of fresh-frozen and FFPE material. For TCR repertoire profiling, blood samples were analyzed as peripheral blood mononuclear cells. Broader findings and caveats from the paper: A median of roughly 60 of the top 100 tumor clones were detected in paired uninvolved adjacent lung, and some 29 of these tumor clones were also found among the top 100 clones of the paired uninvolved adjacent lung. Uninvolved tumor-adjacent lung showed the highest T cell clonality, higher than tumor, which suggests more focused antigenic responses in the uninvolved tumor-adjacent lung. Because multi-region sequencing of the tumors was not done, intratumor heterogeneity could not be ruled out. Because the study design was exploratory, TCR variables were selected using unadjusted p-values without false-discovery rate correction. Longer overall survival was associated with higher T cell density in blood, whereas shorter survival was associated with higher clonality in adjacent lung.

With respect to this clone: This clone's antigen is unknown. Per-base qualities were not stored, and no clone one base away is much larger.

From the cysteine through the phenylalanine, the CDR3 covers 17 amino acids. The read is trimmed to its CDR3 DNA, 51 bases read in frame from base 1. The V end loses 7 bases and the J end loses 0 bases, and a stretch of 22 bases separates them. CDR1 and CDR2 are drawn from the germline V gene (reference sequence): MNHEY, SMNVEV. The immunoSEQ Assay was used to sequence TCR beta CDR3 regions from DNA. The authors' analysis ran thus. T cell density was computed as TCR beta template counts normalized to usable DNA estimated by amplifying housekeeping genes. The preseqR package was used to estimate richness by extrapolating to 400,000 templates for PBMC samples and to 120,000 templates for tissue samples. Clonality was defined by subtracting Pielou's evenness from one. To identify tissue-enriched TCRs, differential abundance testing was run on productive amino-acid clonotypes with a minimum total count of 5 and an alpha of 0.1. The Jaccard Index and the Morisita Overlap Index were used to quantify repertoire overlap between compartments. GLIPH grouped TCR beta CDR3s together with public tetramer-defined viral CDR3s, and a viral motif had to include at least three viral sequences and also show V-gene enrichment. In TCRdb, the immuneACCESS table is reduced to in-frame sequences with V and J assigned. These tables do not hold every clone; where another copy was compared, an unresolved V gene accounts for under half, and the others remain unexplained. That table is the source of V, J and clone size, and D and trimming were worked out from the DNA. This sample has around 94,000 clones in its table, and around 90% of those were observed once. Together, the top ten hold roughly 15% of the sample.

Material: peripheral blood, obtained before any cancer treatment. The chain links TRBV27 with TRBJ2-7; TRBD2 could be the D gene, as 6 bases match. The TCR originated in a man between 40 and 70 years old with stage I squamous cell lung carcinoma. CDR3 reads: CASINHRGGVSSYEQYF. The nucleotide sequence reads TGTGCCAGCATAAACCACCGGGGCGGGGTAAGCTCCTACGAGCAGTACTTC.